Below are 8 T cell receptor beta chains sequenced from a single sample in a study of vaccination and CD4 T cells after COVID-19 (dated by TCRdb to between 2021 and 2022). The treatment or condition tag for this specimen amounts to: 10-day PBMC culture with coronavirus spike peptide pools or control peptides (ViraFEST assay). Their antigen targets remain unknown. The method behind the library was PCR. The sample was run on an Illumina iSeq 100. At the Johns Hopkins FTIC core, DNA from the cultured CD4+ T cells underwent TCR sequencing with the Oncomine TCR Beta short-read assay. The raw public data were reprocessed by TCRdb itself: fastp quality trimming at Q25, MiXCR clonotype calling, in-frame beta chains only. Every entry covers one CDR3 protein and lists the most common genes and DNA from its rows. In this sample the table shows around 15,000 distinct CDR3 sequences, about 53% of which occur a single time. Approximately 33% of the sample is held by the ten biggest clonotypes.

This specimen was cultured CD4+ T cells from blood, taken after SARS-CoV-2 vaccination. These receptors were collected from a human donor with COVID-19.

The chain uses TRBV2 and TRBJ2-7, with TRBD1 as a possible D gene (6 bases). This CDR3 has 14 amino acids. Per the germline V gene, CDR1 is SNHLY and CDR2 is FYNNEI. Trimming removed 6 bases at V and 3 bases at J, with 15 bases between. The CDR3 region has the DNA TGTGCCAGCAGAGTACGGCAGGGGCTCTACGAGCAGTACTTC. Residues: CASRVRQGLYEQYF.

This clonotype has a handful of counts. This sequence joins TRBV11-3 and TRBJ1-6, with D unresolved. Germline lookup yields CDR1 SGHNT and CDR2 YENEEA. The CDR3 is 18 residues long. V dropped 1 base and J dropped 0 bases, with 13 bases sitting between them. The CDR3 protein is CASSLGGSTRSYNSPLHF. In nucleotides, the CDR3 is TGTGCCAGCAGCTTAGGAGGTTCCACACGCTCCTATAATTCACCCCTCCACTTT.

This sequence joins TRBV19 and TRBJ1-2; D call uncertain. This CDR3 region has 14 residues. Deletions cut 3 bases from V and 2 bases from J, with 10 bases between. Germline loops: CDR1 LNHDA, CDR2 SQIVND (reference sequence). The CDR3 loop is CASSIDLKNYGYTF. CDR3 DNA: TGTGCCAGTAGTATCGACCTCAAGAACTATGGCTACACCTTC.

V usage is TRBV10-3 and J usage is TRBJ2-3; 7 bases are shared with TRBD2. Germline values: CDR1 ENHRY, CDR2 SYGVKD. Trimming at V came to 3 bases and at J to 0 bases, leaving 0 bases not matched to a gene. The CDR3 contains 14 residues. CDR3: CAISEAGSTDTQYF. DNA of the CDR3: TGTGCCATCAGTGAAGCGGGGAGCACAGATACGCAGTATTTT.

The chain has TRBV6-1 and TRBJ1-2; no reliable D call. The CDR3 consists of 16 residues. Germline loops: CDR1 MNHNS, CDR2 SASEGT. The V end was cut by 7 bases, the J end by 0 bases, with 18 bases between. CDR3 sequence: CASTGLSDGANYGYTF. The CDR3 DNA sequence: TGTGCCAGCACTGGTCTTAGTGACGGAGCTAACTATGGCTACACCTTC.

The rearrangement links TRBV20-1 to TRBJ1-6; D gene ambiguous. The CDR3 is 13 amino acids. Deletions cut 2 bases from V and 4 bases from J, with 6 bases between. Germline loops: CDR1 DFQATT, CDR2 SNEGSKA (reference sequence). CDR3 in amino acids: CSARPSYNSPLHF. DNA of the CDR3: TGCAGTGCTAGACCTAGTTATAATTCACCCCTCCACTTT.

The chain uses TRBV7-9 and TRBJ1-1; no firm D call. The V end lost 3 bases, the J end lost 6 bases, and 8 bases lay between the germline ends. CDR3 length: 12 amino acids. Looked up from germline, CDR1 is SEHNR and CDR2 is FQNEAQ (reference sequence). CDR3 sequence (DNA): TGTGCCAGCAGCTTTTGGGTAGCTGAAGCTTTCTTT. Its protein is CASSFWVAEAFF.

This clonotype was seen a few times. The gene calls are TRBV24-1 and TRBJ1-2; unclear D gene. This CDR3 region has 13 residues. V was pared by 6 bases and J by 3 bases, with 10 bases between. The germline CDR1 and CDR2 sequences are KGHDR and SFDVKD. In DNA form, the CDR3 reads TGTGCCACCAGTCTCACCACAGACTATGGCTACACCTTC. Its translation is CATSLTTDYGYTF.